These 27 T cell receptor beta chains originate from one sample sequenced in a study of cytomegalovirus exposure and HLA in healthy donors. Primers: 60 Vbeta forward and 13 Jbeta reverse. Assay: immunoSEQ multiplex PCR; the TCRdb copy retains only in-frame clones and omits some. The sample holds 150,000 to 200,000 clones, around three quarters seen once. Sequencing used PBMCs. These receptors all stem from a woman aged 30 to 39 in good health and CMV-seronegative.

The V gene is TRBV5-1, the J gene TRBJ1-4; D unclear. Trimming left V 0 bases short and J 8 bases short, with 8 bases between. The CDR3 spans 13 residues. Germline V lookup: CDR1 SGHRS, CDR2 YFSETQ. The CDR3 here is CASSLAQSEKLFF. DNA of the CDR3: TGCGCCAGCAGCTTGGCACAGTCGGAAAAACTGTTTTTT.

About this clone: This specimen includes other DNA sequences encoding the same CDR3. The V gene is TRBV27, the J gene TRBJ1-1; no reliable D call. The ends were cut back, 3 bases at V and 1 base at J, with 6 bases in the middle. Germline CDR1 MNHEY, CDR2 SMNVEV (reference sequence). The CDR3 is made up of 13 amino acids. CDR3 protein: CASSLNRNTEAFF. The CDR3 DNA reads TGTGCCAGCAGTTTGAACAGGAACACTGAAGCTTTCTTT.

This clone was seen only once. This chain links TRBV7-2 with TRBJ2-7, with TRBD2 identical over 8 bases. V shed 5 bases, J shed 4 bases, and the junction held 10 bases outside the gene matches. The CDR3 has 15 amino acids. Germline V CDR1 and CDR2: SGHTA, FQGNSA. CDR3 nucleotide sequence: TGTGCCAGCAGCCTTTCGGGGGGGCTCCGTTACGAGCAGTACTTC. Translating it yields CASSLSGGLRYEQYF.

The chain links TRBV19 to TRBJ1-2; possible D gene TRBD1, 5 bases. V lost 6 bases, J lost 6 bases, and 14 bases lay in between. Germline CDR1 is LNHDA and CDR2 is SQIVND (reference sequence). The CDR3 spans 13 residues. CDR3 in amino acids: CASRGEVIDGYTF. CDR3 in DNA: TGTGCCAGTAGGGGGGAGGTTATTGATGGCTACACCTTC.

The rearrangement links TRBV5-4 to TRBJ1-2; TRBD1 matches at 7 bases. The V gene's germline CDR1 is SGHNT and CDR2 YYREEE (reference sequence). V was pared by 4 bases and J by 4 bases, with 7 bases of the junction left unmatched. The CDR3 has 14 amino acids. This CDR3 reads CASSGDRFSYGYTF. CDR3 nucleotides: TGTGCCAGCAGCGGGGACAGATTCTCCTATGGCTACACCTTC.

About this clone: One end of the junction fails to match germline, which may point to a read error. The genes are TRBV7-9 and TRBJ1-5; no clear D. Germline V CDR1 and CDR2: SEHNR, FQNEAQ (reference sequence). The CDR3 runs 12 residues. The CDR3 region has the DNA TGTTCCAGCAGCCCCCTCGATCAGCCCCAGCATTTT. As protein: CSSSPLDQPQHF.

This clone appeared a single time. The chain carries TRBV4-2 and TRBJ2-3; 9 bases agree with TRBD1. J was trimmed by 5 bases and V by 4 bases; bases with no gene match: 4. Germline lookup yields CDR1 LGHNA and CDR2 YNFKEQ. CDR3 length: 14 amino acids. The CDR3 is CASSRGTGLDTQYF. DNA of the CDR3: TGTGCCAGCAGCCGGGGGACAGGGTTAGATACGCAGTATTTT.

This sequence joins TRBV10-3 and TRBJ1-1; D is undetermined. V was pared by 2 bases and J by 9 bases, with 16 bases between. This CDR3 spans 14 amino acids. Germline CDR1 reads ENHRY; CDR2 reads SYGVKD. The CDR3 reads CAISELLGNTKAFF. In DNA form, the CDR3 reads TGTGCCATCAGTGAGCTCCTAGGAAATACAAAAGCTTTCTTT.

The chain recombines TRBV2 with TRBJ1-1, with 7 bases aligning to TRBD1. Germline V gene lookup returns CDR1 SNHLY and CDR2 FYNNEI. V shed 8 bases and J 2 bases; nucleotides not matched to a gene: 2. CDR3 size: 12 residues. CDR3 sequence reads: CASRDSNTEAFF. In DNA, the CDR3 is TGTGCCAGCCGGGACAGTAACACTGAAGCTTTCTTT.

The chain couples TRBV10-1 to TRBJ1-2; 8 nucleotides agree with TRBD1. V lost 2 bases, J lost 6 bases, and 2 bases stayed unmatched. CDR1 is WNHNN and CDR2 is SYGVQD in the germline V gene (reference sequence). The CDR3 loop spans 13 amino acids. CDR3 region: CASSERTGNGYTF. Here the CDR3 DNA reads TGCGCCAGCAGTGAGAGGACAGGGAATGGCTACACCTTC.

This chain connects TRBV2 to TRBJ2-2; D perhaps matches TRBD2 (6 bases). V lost 8 bases, J lost 4 bases, and 11 bases lay in between. This CDR3 has 13 amino acids. Germline-derived CDR1 and CDR2 are SNHLY and FYNNEI. The CDR3 region is CASRGISTGELFF. CDR3 nucleotides: TGTGCCAGCCGGGGGATTAGCACCGGGGAGCTGTTTTTT.

The chain has TRBV7-2 and TRBJ1-1; D gene unclear. V gave up 5 bases and J gave up 0 bases, with 10 bases separating them. Germline loops: CDR1 SGHTA, CDR2 FQGNSA. The CDR3 spans 14 residues. CDR3 nucleotide sequence: TGTGCCAGCAGCCTACAGATAATGAACACTGAAGCTTTCTTT. Translation: CASSLQIMNTEAFF.

This chain connects TRBV30 to TRBJ1-1; 8 nucleotides align to TRBD1. V shed 0 bases, J shed 0 bases, and the junction held 6 bases outside the gene matches. The V gene's germline CDR1 is GTSNPN and CDR2 SVGIG (reference sequence). There are 16 residues in the CDR3. This CDR3 reads CAWSVIRTGLNTEAFF. CDR3 sequence (DNA): TGTGCCTGGAGTGTTATAAGGACAGGGTTGAACACTGAAGCTTTCTTT. Supplemented by reference TRBV30 and TRBJ1-1, the full variable domain reads SQTIHQWPATLVQPVGSPLSLECTVEGTSNPNLYWYRQAAGRGLQLLFYSVGIGQISSEVPQNLSASRPQDRQFILSSKKLLLSDSGFYLCAWSVIRTGLNTEAFFGQGTRLTVV.

The J gene is TRBJ1-2, the V gene TRBV29-1, with D perhaps TRBD1 (6 bases). V was pared by 6 bases and J by 4 bases, with 12 bases between. The CDR3 has 12 residues. CDR1 SQVTM and CDR2 ANQGSEA come from the germline V gene. The CDR3 reads CSVGTTIYGYTF. CDR3 bases: TGCAGCGTAGGGACAACTATCTATGGCTACACCTTC.

V is TRBV11-3 and J is TRBJ2-7; 10 bases are a match to TRBD2. The germline gives CDR1 SGHNT, CDR2 YENEEA. CDR3 size: 14 residues. J gave up 9 bases and V 1 base, and 6 bases lay outside the gene matches. The CDR3 protein is CASSLGLAGEVQYF. The CDR3 coding sequence is TGTGCCAGCAGCTTAGGCCTAGCGGGAGAAGTGCAGTACTTC.

This chain connects TRBV12-5 to TRBJ2-1; 14 nucleotides match TRBD2. CDR1 and CDR2 (germline): LGHNT, FRNRAP. This CDR3 contains 19 residues. The V gene end was trimmed by 7 bases and the J gene end by 0 bases; junction bases not matched to a gene: 11. This chain's CDR3 is CASALRTSGGTSSYNEQFF. The CDR3 DNA reads as TGTGCTAGTGCCTTACGGACTAGCGGGGGGACGAGCTCCTACAATGAGCAGTTCTTC.

V gene TRBV18 combines with J gene TRBJ1-5; TRBD1 is a possible D gene (6 bases). Germline lookup yields CDR1 KGHSH and CDR2 LQKENI. V lost 3 bases and J 5 bases, leaving 20 bases between the germline ends. This CDR3 contains 17 residues. Written as DNA, the CDR3 is TGTGCCAGCTCACCTACCTATTTGGGGGCGACTGATCAGCCCCAGCATTTT. This gives the protein CASSPTYLGATDQPQHF.

V and J are TRBV19 and TRBJ2-1, with D perhaps matching TRBD1 (6 bases). Germline V lookup: CDR1 LNHDA, CDR2 SQIVND (reference sequence). The CDR3 length is 15 residues. V lost 5 bases and J 6 bases, leaving 17 bases between the germline ends. The CDR3 loop reads CASSLGGRGFNEQFF. Written as DNA, the CDR3 is TGTGCCAGTAGTCTTGGGGGCAGGGGTTTCAATGAGCAGTTCTTC.

V usage is TRBV2 and J usage is TRBJ2-1, with D possibly TRBD2 on 5 matching bases. In germline, CDR1 is SNHLY, CDR2 FYNNEI. The CDR3 consists of 14 residues. V was trimmed by 7 bases and J by 4 bases, leaving 14 bases between them. CDR3 DNA: TGTGCCAGCATTTTTACGGAGCGGTACAATGAGCAGTTCTTC. Its protein product is CASIFTERYNEQFF.

This clone was found once. V usage is TRBV9 and J usage is TRBJ2-1; TRBD2 might be the D (6 bases). The V gene lost 3 bases and the J gene lost 8 bases, with 15 bases spanning the gap. Germline CDR1 and CDR2: SGDLS and YYNGEE. The CDR3 contains 14 residues. CDR3 bases: TGTGCCAGCAGCGCATACGGGAGTCGCGATGAGCAGTTCTTC. This translates into CASSAYGSRDEQFF.

V and J are TRBV29-1 and TRBJ2-7; D not resolved. CDR3 size: 13 residues. Trimming took off 3 bases at V and 3 bases at J, with 12 bases between the two ends. The germline V gene encodes CDR1 SQVTM and CDR2 ANQGSEA. The CDR3 loop is CSVDVPPGYEQYF. In DNA, the CDR3 is TGCAGCGTTGACGTCCCTCCCGGCTACGAGCAGTACTTC.

This sequence joins TRBV4-1 and TRBJ2-7; D may be TRBD2 (5 bases). Germline V CDR1 and CDR2: MGHRA, YSYEKL. The CDR3 has 18 residues. The V gene lost 1 base and the J gene lost 3 bases, with 22 bases spanning the gap. The CDR3 sequence is CASSQAQIMGERVYEQYF. DNA for the CDR3: TGCGCCAGCAGCCAAGCCCAAATCATGGGAGAACGGGTCTACGAGCAGTACTTC.

In nucleotides, the CDR3 is TGTGCCAGCAGTTTAGGGGGCTGGCGTGAAAAACTGTTTTTT. Residues: CASSLGGWREKLFF. V gene TRBV28 combines with J gene TRBJ1-4; a possible D gene is TRBD1 (6 bases). CDR1 and CDR2 (germline): MDHEN, SYDVKM. V was clipped by 2 bases and J by 7 bases, with 11 bases between them. The CDR3 spans 14 residues.

This clone was seen more than once but under ten times. The rearrangement links TRBV7-6 to TRBJ2-7; D is perhaps TRBD1 (5 bases). CDR1 is SGHVS, CDR2 FNYEAQ, per germline. This CDR3 has 15 amino acids. Trimming cost V 1 base and J 2 bases, with 12 bases left between them. This CDR3 is CASSLETAFPYEQYF. Here the CDR3 DNA reads TGTGCCAGCAGCTTAGAGACAGCCTTTCCCTACGAGCAGTACTTC.

This sequence joins TRBV29-1 and TRBJ2-7; TRBD2 aligns across 7 bases. The length of the CDR3 is 13 residues. Germline V gives CDR1 SQVTM, CDR2 ANQGSEA. V was pared by 4 bases and J by 0 bases, with 3 bases of the junction left unmatched. CDR3 in amino acids: CSVVWDYSYEQYF. DNA of the CDR3: TGCAGCGTTGTTTGGGACTACTCCTACGAGCAGTACTTC.

The rearrangement joins TRBV7-2 to TRBJ1-2, with 9 bases fitting TRBD1. Germline CDR1 and CDR2: SGHTA and FQGNSA. The CDR3 runs 15 residues. V lost 1 base to trimming and J lost 7 bases; unmatched junction nucleotides: 7. This chain's CDR3 is CASSLEDRGLGGYTF. The CDR3 region has the DNA TGTGCCAGCAGCTTAGAAGACAGGGGGTTGGGTGGCTACACCTTC.

This chain uses TRBV30 with TRBJ1-4, with TRBD1 identical over 8 bases. This CDR3 contains 14 residues. Trimming removed 4 bases from V and 6 bases from J; junction bases left unmatched: 7. Looked up from germline, CDR1 is GTSNPN and CDR2 is SVGIG (reference sequence). Written as DNA, the CDR3 is TGTGCCTGGATTTCGGGACAGGAAGATGAAAAACTGTTTTTT. Amino acids: CAWISGQEDEKLFF.